This T cell receptor (beta chain) was retrieved from a study of shared clonotypes between healthy human individuals. Germline CDR1 reads MNHNY; CDR2 reads SVGAGI (reference sequence). This CDR3 spans 15 amino acids. J was trimmed by 2 bases and V by 5 bases; bases with no gene match: 5. A single count supports this clone. Its specificity is unknown. Deep was the level used in running the assay. The repertoire was sequenced with immunoSEQ multiplex PCR; TCRdb's copy has only in-frame clones and lacks some. Among around 480,000 clones listed, 75% to 80% were seen once. Study-wide results and limits: Genetic and exposure-history diversity was limited by the few donors.

All donors were Caucasian adults living in Nashville, Tennessee. The chain employs TRBV6-6 and TRBJ2-7, with 11 positions matching TRBD2. Sequencing input: PBMCs. This clonotype was sampled from a woman between 40 and 50 years old in good health. Some clones in this sample may be carry-over from other donors' samples. CDR3 residues: CASSQRLAGTYEQYF. CDR3 in DNA: TGTGCCAGCAGTCAACGACTAGCGGGAACCTACGAGCAGTACTTC.